The rows below give T cell receptor beta chains drawn from one sample of a study of regulatory T cells in long-lasting Graves disease. From the multiplex PCR reads, TCRdb called clonotypes with MiXCR, one entry per CDR3 protein. Here the sample spans 680,000 or so distinct CDR3 sequences, roughly 16% being singletons. These same records also appear under a second study, on T cells in Graves' hyperthyroidism and ophthalmopathy.

This specimen consisted of peripheral blood mononuclear cells (PBMCs), obtained at new diagnosis, from a patient treated with antithyroid drugs. The receptors shown here come from a woman under 40 with Graves disease. Each CDR3 is given with its conserved first and last residue. The order of the fields is J gene, clone size, D gene, V gene, CDR3 protein, CDR3 DNA. D genes are given only for firm matches. Clone sizes are given selectively: once, few, many, or a class where the clone is expanded.

TRBJ1-5,many,-,TRBV30,CAWSFRSNQPQHF,TGTGCCTGGAGTTTCAGAAGCAATCAGCCCCAGCATTTT
TRBJ2-7,-,-,TRBV30,CAYAGGASPTYEQYF,TGTGCCTACGCTGGGGGTGCTTCTCCTACCTACGAGCAGTACTTC
TRBJ1-3,many,-,TRBV5-1,CASRPQGTSGNTIYF,TGCGCCAGCAGACCTCAGGGGACCTCTGGAAACACCATATATTTT
TRBJ1-2,many,-,TRBV6-1,CASTRPTDANYGYTF,TGTGCCAGCACGAGACCGACAGATGCTAACTATGGCTACACCTTC
TRBJ2-3,-,TRBD2,TRBV20-1,CSARRASGPFTDTQYF,TGCAGTGCTAGAAGGGCTAGCGGGCCCTTCACAGATACGCAGTATTTT
TRBJ2-5,-,TRBD2,TRBV3-1,CASSLTASGRAQETQYF,TGTGCCAGCTCACTCACCGCTAGCGGGAGGGCCCAAGAGACCCAGTACTTC
TRBJ1-4,-,-,TRBV5-1,CASSYRGTATNEKLFF,TGCGCCAGCAGCTATCGGGGAACCGCAACTAATGAAAAACTGTTTTTT
TRBJ1-5,few,-,TRBV29-1,CSCIQGGSSGNQPQHF,TGCAGTTGCATCCAAGGGGGTTCCAGCGGCAATCAGCCCCAGCATTTT
TRBJ2-7,-,-,TRBV5-4,CASSDILASYEQYF,TGTGCCAGCAGCGATATACTAGCTTCCTACGAGCAGTACTTC
TRBJ1-5,many,-,TRBV5-8,CASKTLRGGDQPQHF,TGTGCCAGCAAGACTTTGAGAGGAGGTGATCAGCCCCAGCATTTT
TRBJ2-1,few,TRBD2,TRBV27,CASRTSGRLGEQFF,TGTGCCAGCCGAACTAGCGGGAGGTTGGGTGAGCAGTTCTTC
TRBJ2-3,few,-,TRBV20-1,CSALLATDTQYF,TGCAGTGCCCTACTAGCTACAGATACGCAGTATTTT
TRBJ2-1,many,TRBD2,TRBV5-1,CASSLESGLVHNEQFF,TGCGCCAGCAGCTTGGAGAGTGGACTAGTCCACAATGAGCAGTTCTTC
TRBJ1-1,many,-,TRBV20-1,CSAPSRGTEAFF,TGCAGTGCCCCTAGTCGGGGAACTGAAGCTTTCTTT
TRBJ2-4,few,-,TRBV5-1,CASSLEGAWNIQYF,TGCGCCAGCAGCTTGGAGGGAGCGTGGAACATTCAGTACTTC
TRBJ2-2,few,-,TRBV20-1,CSARRGGTHTGELFF,TGCAGTGCTAGACGAGGCGGGACGCACACCGGGGAGCTGTTTTTT
TRBJ2-1,few,TRBD2,TRBV5-1,CASSFSGRIENEQFF,TGCGCCAGCAGCTTTAGCGGGAGAATTGAAAATGAGCAGTTCTTC
TRBJ1-1,-,-,TRBV7-6,CAPLGGNTEAFF,TGTGCTCCCTTGGGAGGAAACACTGAAGCTTTCTTT
TRBJ2-7,few,TRBD2,TRBV20-1,CSGHTFSILAGVSEQYF,TGCAGTGGCCATACTTTCTCAATACTAGCGGGAGTCTCCGAGCAGTACTTC
TRBJ2-1,many,-,TRBV6-5,CASSSWVRRNSYNEQFF,TGTGCCAGCAGTTCTTGGGTGCGGCGCAACTCCTACAATGAGCAGTTCTTC
TRBJ2-5,few,-,TRBV12-3/TRBV12-4,CASSLGGGGRTAQYF,TGTGCCAGCAGTTTAGGAGGAGGCGGGCGTACGGCCCAGTACTTC
TRBJ1-1,few,-,TRBV3-1,CASSQEYHAGSGSSAFF,TGTGCCAGCAGCCAAGAATATCACGCGGGATCTGGTTCCTCAGCTTTCTTT
TRBJ1-3,few,-,TRBV11-2,CASSLAGAGYTIYF,TGTGCCAGCAGCTTAGCGGGGGCAGGATACACCATATATTTT
TRBJ1-2,few,-,TRBV20-1,CSAPRDSFYGYTF,TGCAGTGCCCCACGGGACTCCTTCTATGGCTACACCTTC
TRBJ1-1,many,TRBD1,TRBV28,CASSPPTGGRNTEAFF,TGTGCCAGCAGTCCCCCGACAGGGGGAAGGAACACTGAAGCTTTCTTT
TRBJ1-5,many,TRBD1,TRBV28,CASSLSVGQGDNQPQHF,TGTGCCAGCAGTTTATCTGTGGGACAGGGGGACAATCAGCCCCAGCATTTT
TRBJ2-2,-,-,TRBV6-1,CASSEATTFTGELFF,TGTGCCAGCAGTGAAGCTACGACGTTCACCGGGGAGCTGTTTTTT
TRBJ1-5,few,-,TRBV5-1,CASSSTGLNNQPQHF,TGCGCCAGCAGCTCAACAGGGTTAAACAATCAGCCCCAGCATTTT
TRBJ1-1,-,-,TRBV20-1,CSASESNTEAFF,TGCAGTGCTAGTGAATCCAACACTGAAGCTTTCTTT
TRBJ1-3,few,TRBD1,TRBV3-1,CASSHGDRAGNTIYF,TGTGCCAGCAGCCATGGGGACAGGGCTGGAAACACCATATATTTT
TRBJ2-5,many,-,TRBV7-2,CASSSGGETQYF,TGTGCCAGCAGTTCCGGTGGAGAGACCCAGTACTTC
TRBJ1-2,few,-,TRBV29-1,CSVEGLGSNYGYTF,TGCAGCGTTGAAGGTCTAGGCAGCAACTATGGCTACACCTTC
TRBJ2-1,few,TRBD1,TRBV20-1,CSALDRGRSSEQFF,TGCAGTGCCCTGGACAGGGGGCGGTCAAGTGAGCAGTTCTTC
TRBJ2-3,few,-,TRBV18,CASSPKGGLGTDTQYF,TGTGCCAGCTCACCAAAGGGCGGGCTGGGGACAGATACGCAGTATTTT
TRBJ1-4,few,TRBD1,TRBV20-1,CSYKQGGSEKLFF,TGCAGTTACAAACAGGGGGGGAGTGAAAAACTGTTTTTT
TRBJ1-1,-,-,TRBV6-4,CASSDVGVLAFF,TGTGCCAGCAGTGACGTGGGGGTACTGGCTTTCTTT
TRBJ2-6,many,-,TRBV2,CASTSQGRSGANVLTF,TGTGCCAGCACTTCGCAGGGGCGCTCTGGGGCCAACGTCCTGACTTTC
TRBJ2-3,many,TRBD2,TRBV7-3,CASSSGTSPDTQYF,TGTGCCAGCAGCTCCGGGACTAGTCCAGATACGCAGTATTTT
TRBJ2-7,-,-,TRBV7-2,CASSLAGDRTYEQYF,TGTGCCAGCAGCTTAGCCGGCGACAGAACCTACGAGCAGTACTTC
TRBJ1-3,-,-,TRBV5-1,CASSLDMAARNTIYF,TGCGCCAGCAGCTTGGACATGGCAGCAAGAAACACCATATATTTT
TRBJ2-1,-,-,TRBV30,CAWSQVPSPRQFF,TGTGCCTGGAGCCAGGTCCCTTCCCCCAGGCAGTTCTTC
TRBJ2-3,many,-,TRBV3-1,CASSQGGTDTQYF,TGTGCCAGCAGCCAAGGGGGCACAGATACGCAGTATTTT
TRBJ1-2,many,-,TRBV3-1,CASSQEGRYGYTF,TGTGCCAGCAGCCAAGAGGGGCGGTATGGCTACACCTTC
TRBJ1-5,many,-,TRBV7-2,CASSLGGVKPQHF,TGTGCCAGCAGCTTAGGAGGGGTGAAGCCCCAGCATTTT
TRBJ1-5,many,-,TRBV28,CASSYSGPLFEAQHF,TGTGCCAGCAGTTACTCCGGGCCCTTATTTGAGGCCCAGCATTTT